The rows below give T cell receptor beta chains drawn from one sample of a study of beta chain features in type 1 diabetes. TCRdb's table, derived via immunoSEQ multiplex PCR, lists solely in-frame clones and lacks some. The sample records about 620,000 clones, 15% to 17% being singletons. Sample: naive CD4+ T cells from blood. Receptors originate from a man aged 18-30 years in good health. The CDR3 runs from the conserved cysteine through the conserved F or W. A D gene is named only where the DNA matches it firmly. Clone size is given for some rows only: seen once, a few or many times, or a class if the clone is expanded.

>TRBJ2-3|few|TRBD2|TRBV6-5
CASSLGLVSDTQYF
TGTGCCAGCAGCCTTGGACTAGTATCAGATACGCAGTATTTT
>TRBJ2-7|few|-|TRBV5-1
CASSSGNEQYF
TGCGCCAGCAGCTCAGGAAACGAGCAGTACTTC
>TRBJ2-7|-|-|TRBV2
CASREGYEQYF
TGTGCCAGCAGAGAGGGCTACGAGCAGTACTTC
>TRBJ2-7|-|-|TRBV27
CASSLRDEQYF
TGTGCCAGCAGTTTAAGGGACGAGCAGTACTTC
>TRBJ2-3|-|-|TRBV2
CASSYGTDTQYF
TGTGCCAGCAGTTACGGCACAGATACGCAGTATTTT
>TRBJ1-2|-|-|TRBV9
CASSVQDYGYTF
TGTGCCAGCAGCGTACAGGATTATGGCTACACCTTC
>TRBJ1-5|few|-|TRBV7-8
CASSARRVRRNQPQHF
TGTGCCAGCAGCGCCCGCCGGGTTAGGCGCAATCAGCCCCAGCATTTT
>TRBJ1-3|-|-|TRBV15
CATCRRGPGNTIYF
TGTGCCACCTGCAGACGGGGCCCTGGAAACACCATATATTTT
>TRBJ1-2|-|TRBD1|TRBV18
CASSPSGTGDGYTF
TGTGCCAGCTCACCATCAGGGACAGGGGATGGCTACACCTTC
>TRBJ2-2|few|-|TRBV6-1
CASSVEYTGELFF
TGTGCCAGCAGTGTGGAATACACCGGGGAGCTGTTTTTT
>TRBJ2-7|few|-|TRBV5-1
CASSPWMGATYEQYF
TGCGCCAGCAGCCCCTGGATGGGCGCCACCTACGAGCAGTACTTC
>TRBJ2-2|few|-|TRBV11-2
CASSNTGLATNTGELFF
TGTGCCAGCTCAAATACAGGGCTAGCGACAAACACCGGGGAGCTGTTTTTT
>TRBJ1-2|-|-|TRBV5-8
CASSSSGTVGYGYTF
TGTGCCAGCAGCTCTTCCGGGACGGTGGGCTATGGCTACACCTTC
>TRBJ2-1|-|TRBD2|TRBV23-1
CASSRGSSGSWRWSYNEQFF
TGCGCCAGCAGTCGTGGTTCTAGCGGGAGTTGGCGGTGGTCCTACAATGAGCAGTTCTTC
>TRBJ2-2|few|-|TRBV6-6
CASSSASIGELFF
TGTGCCAGCAGTTCGGCTTCTATAGGGGAGCTGTTTTTT
>TRBJ2-5|-|TRBD2|TRBV19
CASSNAYSGLGETQYF
TGTGCCAGTAGTAACGCCTATTCGGGACTAGGGGAGACCCAGTACTTC
>TRBJ2-5|once|TRBD2|TRBV11-3
CASSLQGTSGQETQYF
TGTGCCAGCAGCCTTCAAGGGACTAGCGGCCAAGAGACCCAGTACTTC